This TCR beta chain is drawn from a study of monozygotic twins with inflammatory bowel disease. Germline V gives CDR1 LGHNA, CDR2 YSLEER. This CDR3 has 14 amino acids. Study-wide findings and caveats: IBD patients shared fewer clonotypes with others than healthy twins, especially with disease activity.

Note on this clonotype: Its antigen is not identified.

The authors made each sample's cDNA in eight separate reactions. TCRdb reanalyzed the 5' RACE reads and collapses them to one entry per CDR3 protein, without DNA. The listing contains a few hundred thousand distinct CDR3 sequences. The V call is TRBV4-3, the J call TRBJ2-7; TCRdb reports TRBD1, a call that lacks DNA to check it against. The sample comprised blood. The receptor comes from a human donor with ulcerative colitis or Crohn's disease, or a healthy co-twin of an affected twin (not recorded which). The CDR3 is CASSLGRGPYEQYF.